This T cell receptor beta chain was sequenced for a study of shared clonotypes between healthy human individuals (dated by TCRdb to the early 2020s). As for the study more broadly: A couple of women and three men aged 18 to 49 years were included in the cohort. To increase sequencing depth and limit assay-specific biases, TCR repertoire library preparation and sequencing were carried out by different laboratories using diverse techniques. Each donor's leukapheresis produced roughly between roughly 0.85 and 9.5 billion PBMCs. Per donor, three plates each were used for CD4 naive and CD4 memory, two for CD8 naive, and one for CD8 memory. To estimate repertoire size and how much clonotypes are shared between individuals, the study performed deep sequencing of blood TCR repertoires from a few healthy adults.

Donors were healthy HIV-negative adults with no recently reported acute infections or vaccinations. Every donor was a Caucasian adult residing in Nashville, Tennessee, USA. Magnetic negative selection was used to enrich CD4+ T cells, after which naive cells were positively selected on CD45RA and the negative fraction became the memory subset. Blood was obtained by leukapheresis, after which PBMCs were separated by Ficoll-Histopaque density gradient centrifugation and cryopreserved in liquid nitrogen vapor phase. Analytical flow cytometry was used to check the purity and quantity of every magnetically sorted T cell population. From each sorted fraction, genomic DNA was isolated and quantified by UV absorbance on a Nanodrop 2000c. Broad study findings and their caveats: Rarefaction of sorted-subset datasets indicated incomplete sequencing despite the large sequencing depth. Based on pairwise subsampling, the degree of clonotype sharing among donors was expected to be affected by sequencing depth. Across a handful of donors, around 5% of naive CD4, 3% to 4% of naive CD8, approximately 2.5% of memory CD4, and 0.4% of memory CD8 clonotypes were shared. Sampling was restricted to blood, and TCR repertoires in tissue are likely to differ from TCR repertoires in blood. The small number of donors limited the genetic and exposure-history diversity represented. Higher generation probabilities were observed for clonotypes shared by all four sorted-subset donors than for non-shared clonotypes. Larger estimated clonotype richness was generally found for naive subsets than for memory subsets.

Using the deep immunoSEQ assay, TCR CDR3 regions were amplified from genomic DNA by multiplex PCR. For each cell subset, the extracted genomic DNA was distributed evenly across all wells of several immunoSEQ 96-well plates, and each plate served as one replicate. For sorted subsets, approximately 210 ng genomic DNA, equal to approximately 30,000 T cell genomes, was loaded into each replicate PCR. Purified libraries were quantified with a Qubit 3.0 fluorometer, sized on a Bioanalyzer 2100, and re-quantified with the KAPA Library Quantification kit. Every immunoSEQ 96-well plate was sequenced on a dedicated single-read 150-cycle Illumina NextSeq 550 flow cell. In the authors' own workflow: Because the immunoSEQ output held only junctional sequences and lacked quality scores, the filtering could not match the filtering applied to full-length reads. Sequences were annotated with PyIR, a Python wrapper for IgBLAST v1.9, using IMGT germline references to assign V/J genes and CDR3. Reads with weak V/J assignments (E-value above 1e-6), missing CDR3, stop codons, out-of-frame junctions, or ambiguous translated residues were removed. V3J clonotypes were defined as sequences sharing the same inferred V gene, J gene, and CDR3 amino acid sequence. Percentage overlap between repertoires was computed as shared unique clonotypes divided by the size of the smaller repertoire. RTK rarefaction, the Chao1 estimator, and Recon v2.1 estimates of unobserved clonotypes were used to assess repertoire richness. Generation probabilities for all TCRbeta clonotypes obtained by the gDNA method from a handful of donors were computed using OLGA. This immuneACCESS table, as held by TCRdb, lists in-frame sequences with V and J called but not all clones. Of the missing ones, under half trace to an unresolved V gene in checked studies; the others have no known cause. V, J and clone size were drawn from that table, and D and trimming were deduced from the DNA. The sample table shows roughly 2.5 million clones, and 85% to 95% are seen once. The ten largest clones represent more than 0.12% of the sample.

Deletion took 1 base off V and 8 bases off J, with a span of 12 bases between the germline ends. CDR1 is given as GTSNPN and CDR2 as SVGIG, both from the germline V gene (reference sequence). The CDR3, from cysteine to phenylalanine, totals 13 residues. Only the CDR3 DNA is retained, 39 bases long and in frame from the first base. This clone was counted a few times. The clone's antigen remains unknown. Per-base qualities were not stored, and no clone one base away is much larger. The sample comprised naive CD4+ T cells sorted from blood. The sample's cell subset or site, from its label and the paper: CD45RA+ positively selected. Recombination joined TRBV30 with TRBJ1-5; the D gene identity is not certain. The TCR comes from a man in his late teens or twenties in good health. The DNA sequence is as follows: TGTGCCTGGAGTGAAATAGGCGGGAAGCCCCAGCATTTT. Its protein product is CAWSEIGGKPQHF.